The next 27 T cell receptor beta chains were all read from a single sample in a study of T-cell reconstitution after alpha-beta-depleted transplantation in children. Unique molecular identifiers were used in preparing the TCRbeta library. TCRdb called the PCR reads again in MiXCR, with one record for every CDR3 protein. The data hold about 980,000 distinct CDR3 sequences, with about 29% observed a single time. Sequencing was performed on PBMCs, mostly from graft donor cells, taken 360 days after TCRalphabeta/CD19-depleted stem cell transplant. The receptor set was obtained from a boy less than two years old who had a stem cell transplant for SCID, so the T cells may come from the graft donor.

This clonotype has a handful of counts. The V call is TRBV27, the J call TRBJ2-7; 8 bases agree with TRBD1. The CDR3 length is 15 residues. From germline, CDR1 is MNHEY and CDR2 SMNVEV (reference sequence). Trimming cost V 6 bases and J 4 bases; bases outside gene matches: 11. The CDR3 here is CASSPDRDPLYEQYF. The CDR3, as DNA: TGTGCCAGCAGCCCGGACAGGGACCCCTTGTACGAGCAGTACTTC.

In this sample, this clonotype turned up a few times. The chain is built from TRBV20-1 and TRBJ2-1; TRBD2 aligns across 8 bases. The CDR3 extends over 14 amino acids. The V gene's germline CDR1 is DFQATT and CDR2 SNEGSKA (reference sequence). With V trimmed by 5 bases and J by 9 bases, 12 bases remained unmatched. CDR3: CSAPKLAVVGEQFF. CDR3 nucleotides: TGCAGTGCTCCGAAACTAGCGGTGGTCGGTGAGCAGTTCTTC.

This chain connects TRBV10-3 to TRBJ1-1, with 7 bases identical to TRBD1. V dropped 4 bases and J dropped 6; count of bases not matched to a gene: 14. The CDR3 loop spans 16 amino acids. CDR1 is ENHRY, CDR2 SYGVKD, per germline. CDR3 residues: CAISGASNRGRAEAFF. Written as DNA, the CDR3 is TGTGCCATCAGTGGAGCCTCCAACAGGGGAAGGGCTGAAGCTTTCTTT.

This clonotype was counted only a few times. This rearrangement joins TRBV29-1 to TRBJ1-1; D call uncertain. Germline V gene sequence: CDR1 SQVTM, CDR2 ANQGSEA. The CDR3 length is 13 residues. Trimming pared 4 bases from V and 1 base from J, leaving 10 bases between. The chain's CDR3 is CSVVEGPNTEAFF. CDR3 in DNA: TGCAGCGTTGTAGAGGGTCCGAACACTGAAGCTTTCTTT. Variable domain in full (rest from reference TRBV29-1 and TRBJ1-1): SAVISQKPSRDICQRGTSLTIQCQVDSQVTMMFWYRQQPGQSLTLIATANQGSEATYESGFVIDKFPISRPNLTFSTLTVSNMSPEDSSIYLCSVVEGPNTEAFFGQGTRLTVV.

The chain couples TRBV5-5 to TRBJ1-3; TRBD1 is a possible D gene (5 bases). This CDR3 comprises 13 residues. The germline CDR1 and CDR2 sequences are SGHKS and YYEKEE (reference sequence). V lost 6 bases and J lost 4, with 11 bases in between. In DNA form, the CDR3 reads TGTGCCAGCACCCCGAACAGGGGAAACACCATATATTTT. This sequence encodes CASTPNRGNTIYF.

Only a few counts were recorded for this clonotype. The chain carries TRBV20-1 and TRBJ2-5; D possibly corresponds to TRBD2 (7 bases). This CDR3 has 14 amino acids. V was trimmed by 5 bases and J by 5 bases, leaving 18 bases between them. The germline V gene has CDR1 DFQATT and CDR2 SNEGSKA (reference sequence). The CDR3 is CSASVRGAPETQYF. The CDR3, as DNA: TGCAGTGCTTCCGTCCGGGGGGCCCCCGAGACCCAGTACTTC.

The table lists this clonotype with a few counts. The J gene is TRBJ1-1, the V gene TRBV5-1, with TRBD1 as a possible D gene (6 bases). Trimming shortened V by 2 bases and J by 0 bases, and 11 bases separated the two germline ends. CDR1 SGHRS and CDR2 YFSETQ come from the germline V gene. CDR3 length: 15 residues. The CDR3 protein is CASSLGQNMNTEAFF. Written as DNA, the CDR3 is TGCGCCAGCAGCTTAGGACAGAACATGAACACTGAAGCTTTCTTT.

The V and J genes are TRBV20-1 and TRBJ2-3; D may be TRBD1 (7 bases). Trimming took 3 bases from V and 0 from J, leaving 16 bases between them. The CDR3 spans 16 residues. Per the germline V gene, CDR1 is DFQATT and CDR2 is SNEGSKA (reference sequence). CDR3 bases: TGCAGTGCTAGCAACAGGGGAGGTTTTAGCACAGATACGCAGTATTTT. Translating it yields CSASNRGGFSTDTQYF.

A few counts support this clonotype. This chain joins TRBV6-2 or TRBV6-3 and TRBJ2-1, with unresolved D. Germline loops: CDR1 MNHEY, CDR2 SVGEGT. This CDR3 has 15 residues. CDR3 residues: CYVRGIRGVRNEQFF. CDR3 sequence (DNA): TGTTACGTCCGTGGGATTCGAGGAGTGCGAAATGAGCAGTTCTTC.

The chain combines TRBV24-1 with TRBJ2-1, with D unclear. The V end was cut by 2 bases, the J end by 7 bases, with 14 bases between. The CDR3 covers 15 residues. CDR1 is KGHDR and CDR2 is SFDVKD in the germline V gene. CDR3: CATSDSTAGTNEQFF. Here the CDR3 DNA reads TGTGCCACCAGTGATTCTACAGCCGGTACTAATGAGCAGTTCTTC.

The V gene is TRBV29-1, the J gene TRBJ1-1, with 10 bases identical to TRBD1. The CDR3 totals 12 residues. CDR1 is SQVTM and CDR2 is ANQGSEA in the germline V gene. V lost 7 bases to trimming and J lost 5 bases; unmatched junction nucleotides: 4. The CDR3 protein is CSADRGRTEAFF. Written as DNA, the CDR3 is TGCAGCGCTGACAGGGGGCGGACTGAAGCTTTCTTT.

The chain is built from TRBV3-1 and TRBJ2-1; 7 bases align to TRBD1. Germline-derived CDR1 and CDR2 are LGHDT and YNNKEL (reference sequence). Trimming removed 4 bases from V and 3 bases from J; junction bases left unmatched: 9. The CDR3 length is 16 residues. CDR3 protein: CASSPSDRELYNEQFF. In nucleotides, the CDR3 is TGTGCCAGCAGCCCCTCCGACAGGGAGCTCTACAATGAGCAGTTCTTC.

This clonotype occurred a few times. The chain is built from TRBV2 and TRBJ2-7; TRBD2 aligns across 7 bases. The CDR3 runs 11 residues. Losses at the gene ends were 6 bases for V and 7 bases for J; bases not matched to a gene: 3. Germline V gene data show CDR1 as SNHLY and CDR2 as FYNNEI. For the CDR3, the DNA is TGTGCCAGCAGGAGGGAGGGAGAGCAGTACTTC. Its translation: CASRREGEQYF.

V is TRBV20-1 and J is TRBJ2-5, with TRBD2 matching over 13 bases. This CDR3 spans 18 amino acids. V shed 6 bases, J shed 4 bases, and the junction held 17 bases outside the gene matches. Per the germline V gene, CDR1 is DFQATT and CDR2 is SNEGSKA (reference sequence). CDR3 coding DNA: TGCAGTGCCCTAAAACCCCGCTGGACTAGCGGGGGAGGAGAGACCCAGTACTTC. It codes for CSALKPRWTSGGGETQYF.

This clonotype was found a few times. This sequence joins TRBV5-1 and TRBJ1-1, with D tentatively TRBD1 (5 bases). The CDR3 spans 13 residues. Trimming cost V 5 bases and J 2 bases, with 10 bases left between them. The germline V gene has CDR1 SGHRS and CDR2 YFSETQ. CDR3 DNA: TGCGCCAGCAGATTTGACAGAAACACTGAAGCTTTCTTT. As protein: CASRFDRNTEAFF.

This clonotype came up many times. The chain has TRBV6-2 or TRBV6-3 and TRBJ2-2, with D possibly being TRBD1 (5 bases). Trimming took 4 bases from V and 5 from J, leaving 11 bases between them. This CDR3 has 14 residues. From germline, CDR1 is MNHEY and CDR2 SVGEGT. The CDR3 loop reads CASSFGSGTGELFF. CDR3 DNA: TGTGCCAGCAGTTTTGGCTCAGGGACCGGGGAGCTGTTTTTT.

This chain uses TRBV2 with TRBJ2-5, with a weak D call TRBD2 (7 bases). V shed 1 base and J shed 2 bases, with 20 bases lying between them. The germline V gene has CDR1 SNHLY and CDR2 FYNNEI. This CDR3 has 18 residues. CDR3 bases: TGTGCCAGCAGTGAAGATCCTGACGGGGGGACAAGTCAAGAGACCCAGTACTTC. Translation: CASSEDPDGGTSQETQYF.

This clonotype showed up just a few times. The gene calls are TRBV12-3 or TRBV12-4 and TRBJ2-1, with TRBD1 as a possible D gene (6 bases). V dropped 5 bases and J dropped 6 bases, with 23 bases sitting between them. The CDR3 is 17 residues long. The CDR3 sequence is CASSPRDKSSVSNEQFF. Written as DNA, the CDR3 is TGTGCCAGCAGTCCCCGGGACAAATCATCAGTATCCAATGAGCAGTTCTTC.

This clonotype has just a few counts. The V gene is TRBV2, the J gene TRBJ2-3; D gene uncertain. The CDR3 covers 14 residues. Trimming took 4 bases from V and 2 from J, leaving 10 bases between them. Germline CDR1 is SNHLY and CDR2 is FYNNEI. CDR3 amino acids: CASSARRLTDTQYF. The CDR3 coding sequence is TGTGCCAGCAGTGCGCGAAGACTCACAGATACGCAGTATTTT.

This clonotype appeared a single time. The CDR3 here is CSAFAINLHVNYGYTF. CDR3 nucleotide sequence: TGCAGTGCCTTCGCCATAAACTTACACGTTAACTATGGCTACACCTTC. The V call is TRBV20-1, the J call TRBJ1-2, with unresolved D. The CDR3 length is 16 residues. The germline V gene encodes CDR1 DFQATT and CDR2 SNEGSKA (reference sequence). V gave up 6 bases and J gave up 1 base, with 21 bases separating them.

This chain uses TRBV10-3 with TRBJ2-3, with D maybe TRBD2 (7 bases). Trimming pared 3 bases from V and 0 bases from J, leaving 19 bases between. The CDR3 is 18 amino acids. Germline CDR1 reads ENHRY; CDR2 reads SYGVKD. CDR3 sequence (DNA): TGTGCCATCAGTGAAACGGCGGGGGCGTATTATAGCACAGATACGCAGTATTTT. It is translated as CAISETAGAYYSTDTQYF.

The chain is built from TRBV18 and TRBJ2-3; D remains unclear. Trimming pared 4 bases from V and 2 bases from J, leaving 10 bases between. The CDR3 loop spans 14 amino acids. In germline, CDR1 is KGHSH, CDR2 LQKENI. CDR3 nucleotides: TGTGCCAGCTCACGGATGGTCCCCACAGATACGCAGTATTTT. Amino acids: CASSRMVPTDTQYF.

This chain connects TRBV20-1 to TRBJ2-5, with a possible D match to TRBD1 (5 bases). Germline V gives CDR1 DFQATT, CDR2 SNEGSKA (reference sequence). This CDR3 has 13 amino acids. The germline V and J ends were trimmed by 3 bases and 2 bases, with 10 bases remaining between them. CDR3 amino acids: CSARRQSQETQYF. CDR3 in DNA: TGCAGTGCTAGGCGACAGTCTCAAGAGACCCAGTACTTC.

J is TRBJ2-1 and V is TRBV12-3 or TRBV12-4; 7 nucleotides line up with TRBD1. Losses at the gene ends were 7 bases for V and 9 bases for J; bases not matched to a gene: 6. The CDR3 contains 12 residues. The DNA for the CDR3 is TGTGCCAGCAATGTAGGGGGCGGTGAGCAGTTCTTC. Its translation is CASNVGGGEQFF.

The chain uses TRBV5-1 and TRBJ2-5; D is undetermined. The CDR3 length is 16 residues. Trimming left V 2 bases short and J 3 bases short, with 17 bases between. CDR1 is SGHRS, CDR2 YFSETQ, per germline. CDR3 coding DNA: TGCGCCAGCAGCTTAAAATCAGGACCGCCAAAAGAGACCCAGTACTTC. This codes for CASSLKSGPPKETQYF.

The rearrangement joins TRBV5-1 to TRBJ2-7, with no clear D. V lost 0 bases and J 0 bases, leaving 13 bases between the germline ends. CDR1 is SGHRS and CDR2 is YFSETQ in the germline V gene. The CDR3 consists of 16 residues. Written as DNA, the CDR3 is TGCGCCAGCAGCTTGGGTGGCAGCCGCGTCTCCTACGAGCAGTACTTC. Encoded protein: CASSLGGSRVSYEQYF. Using reference TRBV5-1 and TRBJ2-7 for the parts outside the CDR3, the full variable domain is KAGVTQTPRYLIKTRGQQVTLSCSPISGHRSVSWYQQTPGQGLQFLFEYFSETQRNKGNFPGRFSGRQFSNSRSEMNVSTLELGDSALYLCASSLGGSRVSYEQYFGPGTRLTVT.

The chain joins TRBV7-6 to TRBJ2-2; D ambiguous. The CDR3 sequence is 14 residues long. V dropped 3 bases and J dropped 4 bases, with 9 bases sitting between them. Per the germline V gene, CDR1 is SGHVS and CDR2 is FNYEAQ. The CDR3 DNA reads TGTGCCAGCAGCTTCGTGGGAAGCACCGGGGAGCTGTTTTTT. It is translated as CASSFVGSTGELFF.